This TCR beta chain was captured in a study of T cell responses to AZD1222 COVID-19 vaccine. There are a few counts of this clone. The antigen is unknown. Data came from immunoSEQ multiplex PCR; TCRdb stores just in-frame clones and leaves some out. The sample lists around 140,000 clones; 65% to 90% were seen once. V was shortened by 3 bases and J by 3 bases, with 5 bases between the two germline ends. From germline, CDR1 is LGHNA and CDR2 YNFKEQ. The CDR3 is 12 amino acids. Study-wide points: A rise in Spike-specific TCR breadth and depth followed two AZD1222 doses. None of the repertoires were sampled until the peak T cell response had passed.

V is TRBV4-2 and J is TRBJ2-5, with a possible D match to TRBD1 (5 bases). The receptor was isolated from an adult who received the MenACWY meningococcal vaccine as a control. This specimen was peripheral blood, taken 28 days after the second dose of the MenACWY control vaccine. CDR3 sequence: CASSQDKETQYF. The CDR3 nucleotides read TGTGCCAGCAGCCAGGACAAAGAGACCCAGTACTTC.